Listed below are T cell receptor beta chains from one sample, sequenced in a study of radiotherapy plus CTLA-4 blockade in lung cancer. Some clones are missing from TCRdb's copy, which holds only in-frame ones; the method was immunoSEQ multiplex PCR. This table holds roughly 120,000 clones, roughly 77% found once. Specimen: peripheral blood, collected from a patient treated with radiotherapy plus ipilimumab. The receptors were sampled from a human donor with non-small cell lung cancer that progressed on radiotherapy plus ipilimumab. Some clones in this sample may be carry-over from other donors' samples. Each CDR3 is given with its conserved first and last residue. D genes are given only for firm matches. Clone sizes are given selectively: once, few, many, or a class where the clone is expanded.

CDR3 protein: CASSSRRQGVDQPQHF
CDR3 DNA: TGTGCCAGCAGCTCGCGCCGACAGGGGGTAGATCAGCCCCAGCATTTT
V gene: TRBV7-9
D gene: TRBD1
clone size: NA
J gene: TRBJ1-5

CDR3 protein: CASSTRQGNQPQHF
CDR3 DNA: TGTGCCAGCAGCACTCGACAGGGCAATCAGCCCCAGCATTTT
V gene: TRBV7-2
D gene: NA
clone size: NA
J gene: TRBJ1-5

CDR3 protein: CASSLGQGGSEQYF
CDR3 DNA: TGTGCCAGCAGCTTAGGTCAGGGAGGCAGCGAGCAGTACTTC
V gene: TRBV5-4
D gene: NA
clone size: NA
J gene: TRBJ2-7

CDR3 protein: CASSLVGGGSDTQYF
CDR3 DNA: TGTGCCAGCAGCTTAGTAGGCGGGGGGTCTGATACGCAGTATTTT
V gene: TRBV7-2
D gene: TRBD2
clone size: NA
J gene: TRBJ2-3

CDR3 protein: CASSLAGEGGYTF
CDR3 DNA: TGTGCCAGCAGCTTAGCGGGGGAAGGAGGCTACACCTTC
V gene: TRBV7-2
D gene: NA
clone size: NA
J gene: TRBJ1-2

CDR3 protein: CASSLDWGKNIQYF
CDR3 DNA: TGTGCCAGCAGCTTAGACTGGGGTAAAAACATTCAGTACTTC
V gene: TRBV7-2
D gene: NA
clone size: NA
J gene: TRBJ2-4

CDR3 protein: CASSYRGTGELFF
CDR3 DNA: TGTGCCAGCAGTTACAGGGGGACCGGGGAGCTGTTTTTT
V gene: TRBV6-5
D gene: NA
clone size: NA
J gene: TRBJ2-2

CDR3 protein: CASSFSVRETQYF
CDR3 DNA: TGTGCCAGCAGCTTTTCGGTGCGTGAGACCCAGTACTTC
V gene: TRBV11-3
D gene: NA
clone size: once
J gene: TRBJ2-5

CDR3 protein: CASSGTPRILEQYF
CDR3 DNA: TGTGCCAGCAGTGGGACTCCTAGGATCCTCGAGCAGTACTTC
V gene: TRBV6-6
D gene: NA
clone size: once
J gene: TRBJ2-7

CDR3 protein: CASSQRTGGAGNTGELFF
CDR3 DNA: TGTGCCAGCAGCCAACGGACAGGGGGCGCGGGAAACACCGGGGAGCTGTTTTTT
V gene: TRBV4-2
D gene: TRBD1
clone size: NA
J gene: TRBJ2-2

CDR3 protein: CASLCKGIVLAYEQYF
CDR3 DNA: TGTGCCAGTCTTTGTAAGGGAATAGTCTTAGCCTACGAGCAGTACTTC
V gene: TRBV2
D gene: NA
clone size: NA
J gene: TRBJ2-7

CDR3 protein: CASSQGSGTGLETQYF
CDR3 DNA: TGTGCCAGCTCACAGGGATCCGGGACAGGATTGGAGACCCAGTACTTC
V gene: TRBV18
D gene: TRBD1
clone size: NA
J gene: TRBJ2-5

CDR3 protein: CAINHQPGQGNTEAFF
CDR3 DNA: TGTGCCATCAATCATCAACCGGGACAGGGGAACACTGAAGCTTTCTTT
V gene: TRBV10-3
D gene: TRBD1
clone size: NA
J gene: TRBJ1-1

CDR3 protein: CASSYSRGVADTQYF
CDR3 DNA: TGTGCCAGCAGTTACTCGAGGGGTGTGGCAGATACGCAGTATTTT
V gene: TRBV6-5
D gene: NA
clone size: NA
J gene: TRBJ2-3

CDR3 protein: CASSESAGELIGEKLFF
CDR3 DNA: TGTGCCAGCAGTGAATCCGCCGGGGAATTGATCGGTGAAAAACTGTTTTTT
V gene: TRBV2
D gene: NA
clone size: NA
J gene: TRBJ1-4

CDR3 protein: CAISESRGVGTEAFF
CDR3 DNA: TGTGCCATCAGTGAGTCTAGGGGGGTGGGCACTGAAGCTTTCTTT
V gene: TRBV10-3
D gene: NA
clone size: NA
J gene: TRBJ1-1

CDR3 protein: CASVRVNEQFF
CDR3 DNA: TGTGCCAGCGTAAGGGTCAATGAGCAGTTCTTC
V gene: TRBV6-6
D gene: NA
clone size: NA
J gene: TRBJ2-1

CDR3 protein: CAISGGQTNTGELFF
CDR3 DNA: TGTGCCATCAGTGGTGGACAAACGAACACCGGGGAGCTGTTTTTT
V gene: TRBV10-3
D gene: NA
clone size: NA
J gene: TRBJ2-2

CDR3 protein: CASSEGGTGTVYSYGYTF
CDR3 DNA: TGTGCCAGCAGTGAAGGAGGGACAGGGACAGTATATAGCTATGGCTACACCTTC
V gene: TRBV25-1
D gene: TRBD1
clone size: NA
J gene: TRBJ1-2

CDR3 protein: CASSRQGAPGTEAFF
CDR3 DNA: TGTGCCAGCAGCAGACAGGGGGCGCCGGGGACTGAAGCTTTCTTT
V gene: TRBV11-2
D gene: TRBD1
clone size: NA
J gene: TRBJ1-1

CDR3 protein: CASSQDSGGGQPQHF
CDR3 DNA: TGTGCCAGCAGCCAAGATAGCGGAGGGGGCCAGCCCCAGCATTTT
V gene: TRBV4-2
D gene: TRBD1
clone size: NA
J gene: TRBJ1-5

CDR3 protein: CASPRSRRTEAFF
CDR3 DNA: TGTGCCAGCCCAAGGTCGCGAAGGACTGAAGCTTTCTTT
V gene: TRBV2
D gene: NA
clone size: NA
J gene: TRBJ1-1

CDR3 protein: CASGDLPYNEQFF
CDR3 DNA: TGTGCCAGTGGGGACCTCCCGTACAATGAGCAGTTCTTC
V gene: TRBV28
D gene: NA
clone size: NA
J gene: TRBJ2-1

CDR3 protein: CATSGGETQYF
CDR3 DNA: TGTGCCACTAGCGGGGGGGAGACCCAGTACTTC
V gene: TRBV10-3
D gene: TRBD2
clone size: NA
J gene: TRBJ2-5

CDR3 protein: CASSEGSTNTGELFF
CDR3 DNA: TGCGCCAGCAGCGAAGGAAGTACTAACACCGGGGAGCTGTTTTTT
V gene: TRBV4-1
D gene: NA
clone size: few
J gene: TRBJ2-2

CDR3 protein: CASSPGGDQPQHF
CDR3 DNA: TGTGCCAGCAGCCCTGGAGGGGACCAGCCCCAGCATTTT
V gene: TRBV5-4
D gene: NA
clone size: NA
J gene: TRBJ1-5

CDR3 protein: CASSENSGNTIYF
CDR3 DNA: TGCGCCAGCTCCGAGAACTCTGGAAACACCATATATTTT
V gene: TRBV10-1
D gene: NA
clone size: once
J gene: TRBJ1-3

CDR3 protein: CASSLDGDNYTEQFF
CDR3 DNA: TGTGCCAGCAGCTTGGATGGGGACAATTACACTGAGCAGTTCTTC
V gene: TRBV5-5
D gene: NA
clone size: NA
J gene: TRBJ2-1

CDR3 protein: CASRVSGGTTYEQYF
CDR3 DNA: TGTGCCAGTAGGGTTAGCGGGGGAACGACCTACGAGCAGTACTTC
V gene: TRBV19
D gene: TRBD2
clone size: NA
J gene: TRBJ2-7

CDR3 protein: CASSQSWGGGNIQYF
CDR3 DNA: TGCGCCAGCAGTCAATCATGGGGCGGGGGAAACATTCAGTACTTC
V gene: TRBV23-1
D gene: TRBD2
clone size: NA
J gene: TRBJ2-4

CDR3 protein: CASPPPGAPATNEKLFF
CDR3 DNA: TGCGCCAGCCCTCCCCCAGGGGCCCCAGCAACTAATGAAAAACTGTTTTTT
V gene: TRBV10-1
D gene: NA
clone size: few
J gene: TRBJ1-4

CDR3 protein: CASSEGQGGPQETQYF
CDR3 DNA: TGTGCCAGCAGTGAAGGACAGGGAGGGCCCCAAGAGACCCAGTACTTC
V gene: TRBV25-1
D gene: NA
clone size: NA
J gene: TRBJ2-5

CDR3 protein: CASSRTSTDTQYF
CDR3 DNA: TGTGCCAGCAGTCGGACTAGCACAGATACGCAGTATTTT
V gene: TRBV7-2
D gene: NA
clone size: NA
J gene: TRBJ2-3

CDR3 protein: CASTSGTGLSGSNQPQHF
CDR3 DNA: TGTGCCAGCACCTCCGGGACAGGGTTATCGGGTAGCAATCAGCCCCAGCATTTT
V gene: TRBV7-9
D gene: TRBD1
clone size: NA
J gene: TRBJ1-5

CDR3 protein: CASSQSGAYEQYF
CDR3 DNA: TGTGCCAGCAGTCAATCAGGTGCCTACGAGCAGTACTTC
V gene: TRBV27
D gene: NA
clone size: once
J gene: TRBJ2-7

CDR3 protein: CAISDLTYMNTEAFF
CDR3 DNA: TGTGCCATCAGTGACCTGACATACATGAACACTGAAGCTTTCTTT
V gene: TRBV10-3
D gene: NA
clone size: NA
J gene: TRBJ1-1

CDR3 protein: CASSSGGGGYTF
CDR3 DNA: TGCGCCAGCAGCTCAGGGGGCGGGGGCTACACCTTC
V gene: TRBV5-1
D gene: TRBD1
clone size: NA
J gene: TRBJ1-2

CDR3 protein: CSVQGTGEIETQYF
CDR3 DNA: TGCAGCGTCCAGGGGACAGGGGAAATAGAGACCCAGTACTTC
V gene: TRBV29-1
D gene: TRBD1
clone size: once
J gene: TRBJ2-5

CDR3 protein: CASSFNQGSGEKLFF
CDR3 DNA: TGTGCCAGCAGCTTTAACCAGGGGAGTGGTGAAAAACTGTTTTTT
V gene: TRBV7-2
D gene: NA
clone size: few
J gene: TRBJ1-4

CDR3 protein: CASSLNSGELFF
CDR3 DNA: TGTGCCAGCTCCTTAAACAGCGGGGAGCTGTTTTTT
V gene: TRBV7-2
D gene: NA
clone size: NA
J gene: TRBJ2-2

CDR3 protein: CASRSQGDYGYTF
CDR3 DNA: TGTGCCAGTAGGTCTCAGGGAGACTATGGCTACACCTTC
V gene: TRBV19
D gene: NA
clone size: NA
J gene: TRBJ1-2

CDR3 protein: CASSASILQPQHF
CDR3 DNA: TGTGCCAGCAGCGCGTCCATCTTGCAGCCCCAGCATTTT
V gene: TRBV7-3
D gene: NA
clone size: NA
J gene: TRBJ1-5

CDR3 protein: CASSPQYSGNTIYF
CDR3 DNA: TGTGCCAGCAGCCCACAGTACTCTGGAAACACCATATATTTT
V gene: TRBV7-2
D gene: NA
clone size: NA
J gene: TRBJ1-3

CDR3 protein: CASGQKLDASTDTQYF
CDR3 DNA: TGTGCTAGTGGTCAAAAACTAGACGCAAGCACAGATACGCAGTATTTT
V gene: TRBV12-5
D gene: NA
clone size: NA
J gene: TRBJ2-3

CDR3 protein: CASSFGQGINYGYTF
CDR3 DNA: TGCGCCAGCAGCTTTGGACAGGGGATTAACTATGGCTACACCTTC
V gene: TRBV5-1
D gene: TRBD1
clone size: NA
J gene: TRBJ1-2

CDR3 protein: CASSLGGQGWRAFF
CDR3 DNA: TGTGCCAGCAGCTTAGGAGGACAGGGGTGGCGAGCTTTCTTT
V gene: TRBV7-2
D gene: TRBD1
clone size: NA
J gene: TRBJ1-1

CDR3 protein: CASRRDRDRSYEQYF
CDR3 DNA: TGTGCCAGCCGTCGAGACCGGGACAGGAGCTACGAGCAGTACTTC
V gene: TRBV7-2
D gene: TRBD1
clone size: NA
J gene: TRBJ2-7

CDR3 protein: CASSARVSWGNTDTQYF
CDR3 DNA: TGTGCCAGCAGCGCCCGTGTTAGCTGGGGAAACACAGATACGCAGTATTTT
V gene: TRBV7-2
D gene: NA
clone size: NA
J gene: TRBJ2-3

CDR3 protein: CASSPGTSNQETQYF
CDR3 DNA: TGTGCCAGCAGCCCGGGGACTAGCAACCAAGAGACCCAGTACTTC
V gene: TRBV28
D gene: TRBD2
clone size: NA
J gene: TRBJ2-5

CDR3 protein: CANHSSLYQPQHF
CDR3 DNA: TGTGCCAACCACTCATCCCTTTATCAGCCCCAGCATTTT
V gene: TRBV6-8
D gene: NA
clone size: NA
J gene: TRBJ1-5

CDR3 protein: CARSQGLGGWDYGYTF
CDR3 DNA: TGCGCCCGCAGCCAAGGGCTGGGGGGGTGGGACTATGGCTACACCTTC
V gene: TRBV4-3
D gene: NA
clone size: NA
J gene: TRBJ1-2

CDR3 protein: CASSIVATSGLYEQYF
CDR3 DNA: TGTGCCAGTAGTATAGTCGCAACTAGCGGGTTATACGAGCAGTACTTC
V gene: TRBV19
D gene: TRBD2
clone size: NA
J gene: TRBJ2-7

CDR3 protein: CASSTSSGTRREQYF
CDR3 DNA: TGTGCCAGTAGTACCTCTAGCGGGACAAGGAGGGAGCAGTACTTC
V gene: TRBV19
D gene: TRBD2
clone size: NA
J gene: TRBJ2-7

CDR3 protein: CASSEGGPLTYEQYF
CDR3 DNA: TGTGCCAGCAGTGAGGGGGGGCCGCTTACCTACGAGCAGTACTTC
V gene: TRBV6-1
D gene: NA
clone size: NA
J gene: TRBJ2-7

CDR3 protein: CASSLALTGVTGELFF
CDR3 DNA: TGCGCCAGCAGCTTGGCGTTGACAGGTGTCACCGGGGAGCTGTTTTTT
V gene: TRBV5-1
D gene: NA
clone size: NA
J gene: TRBJ2-2

CDR3 protein: CASSLGWDTQYF
CDR3 DNA: TGTGCCAGCAGCTTGGGGTGGGATACGCAGTATTTT
V gene: TRBV7-9
D gene: NA
clone size: NA
J gene: TRBJ2-3

CDR3 protein: CASKIGGLRNTIYF
CDR3 DNA: TGTGCCAGCAAGATCGGGGGGCTAAGAAACACCATATATTTT
V gene: TRBV6-1
D gene: NA
clone size: NA
J gene: TRBJ1-3

CDR3 protein: CASSEALAVPYNEQFF
CDR3 DNA: TGTGCCAGCAGTGAAGCGCTCGCCGTGCCCTACAATGAGCAGTTCTTC
V gene: TRBV2
D gene: NA
clone size: NA
J gene: TRBJ2-1

CDR3 protein: CASSTRDRGFYEQYF
CDR3 DNA: TGTGCCAGCAGTACCCGGGACAGGGGGTTCTACGAGCAGTACTTC
V gene: TRBV28
D gene: TRBD1
clone size: NA
J gene: TRBJ2-7

CDR3 protein: CAGSLVAGNQPQHF
CDR3 DNA: TGTGCCGGCAGCTTAGTGGCAGGAAATCAGCCCCAGCATTTT
V gene: TRBV7-8
D gene: NA
clone size: NA
J gene: TRBJ1-5